This T cell receptor beta chain comes out of a study of blood T cell repertoires in COVID-19. The wider study: The study drew acute and convalescent COVID-19 samples from the United States, Italy and Spain. T cells, B-cell-depleted T cells, or PBMCs supplied cDNA or gDNA.

V gave up 4 bases and J gave up 1 base; unmatched junction bases: 4. This CDR3 spans 16 amino acids. Germline V gene lookup returns CDR1 LGHDT and CDR2 YNNKEL (reference sequence). Original analysis: How many nucleated cells were present was estimated from reference gene primer amplification. Data came from immunoSEQ multiplex PCR; TCRdb stores just in-frame clones and leaves some out. V and J calls and clone size are as listed in that table; D and trimming were resolved from the DNA. The table has about 88,000 clones, approximately 90% seen once. The clonotype comes from a woman older than 75 with acute or convalescent COVID-19. The chain is built from TRBV3-1 (or the pseudogene TRBV3-2) and TRBJ1-1, with TRBD1 matching over 12 bases. Sample: peripheral blood. The CDR3 nucleotides are TGTGCCAGCAGCCCGGGACAGGGGGCAGCGAACACTGAAGCTTTCTTT. Protein sequence: CASSPGQGAANTEAFF.